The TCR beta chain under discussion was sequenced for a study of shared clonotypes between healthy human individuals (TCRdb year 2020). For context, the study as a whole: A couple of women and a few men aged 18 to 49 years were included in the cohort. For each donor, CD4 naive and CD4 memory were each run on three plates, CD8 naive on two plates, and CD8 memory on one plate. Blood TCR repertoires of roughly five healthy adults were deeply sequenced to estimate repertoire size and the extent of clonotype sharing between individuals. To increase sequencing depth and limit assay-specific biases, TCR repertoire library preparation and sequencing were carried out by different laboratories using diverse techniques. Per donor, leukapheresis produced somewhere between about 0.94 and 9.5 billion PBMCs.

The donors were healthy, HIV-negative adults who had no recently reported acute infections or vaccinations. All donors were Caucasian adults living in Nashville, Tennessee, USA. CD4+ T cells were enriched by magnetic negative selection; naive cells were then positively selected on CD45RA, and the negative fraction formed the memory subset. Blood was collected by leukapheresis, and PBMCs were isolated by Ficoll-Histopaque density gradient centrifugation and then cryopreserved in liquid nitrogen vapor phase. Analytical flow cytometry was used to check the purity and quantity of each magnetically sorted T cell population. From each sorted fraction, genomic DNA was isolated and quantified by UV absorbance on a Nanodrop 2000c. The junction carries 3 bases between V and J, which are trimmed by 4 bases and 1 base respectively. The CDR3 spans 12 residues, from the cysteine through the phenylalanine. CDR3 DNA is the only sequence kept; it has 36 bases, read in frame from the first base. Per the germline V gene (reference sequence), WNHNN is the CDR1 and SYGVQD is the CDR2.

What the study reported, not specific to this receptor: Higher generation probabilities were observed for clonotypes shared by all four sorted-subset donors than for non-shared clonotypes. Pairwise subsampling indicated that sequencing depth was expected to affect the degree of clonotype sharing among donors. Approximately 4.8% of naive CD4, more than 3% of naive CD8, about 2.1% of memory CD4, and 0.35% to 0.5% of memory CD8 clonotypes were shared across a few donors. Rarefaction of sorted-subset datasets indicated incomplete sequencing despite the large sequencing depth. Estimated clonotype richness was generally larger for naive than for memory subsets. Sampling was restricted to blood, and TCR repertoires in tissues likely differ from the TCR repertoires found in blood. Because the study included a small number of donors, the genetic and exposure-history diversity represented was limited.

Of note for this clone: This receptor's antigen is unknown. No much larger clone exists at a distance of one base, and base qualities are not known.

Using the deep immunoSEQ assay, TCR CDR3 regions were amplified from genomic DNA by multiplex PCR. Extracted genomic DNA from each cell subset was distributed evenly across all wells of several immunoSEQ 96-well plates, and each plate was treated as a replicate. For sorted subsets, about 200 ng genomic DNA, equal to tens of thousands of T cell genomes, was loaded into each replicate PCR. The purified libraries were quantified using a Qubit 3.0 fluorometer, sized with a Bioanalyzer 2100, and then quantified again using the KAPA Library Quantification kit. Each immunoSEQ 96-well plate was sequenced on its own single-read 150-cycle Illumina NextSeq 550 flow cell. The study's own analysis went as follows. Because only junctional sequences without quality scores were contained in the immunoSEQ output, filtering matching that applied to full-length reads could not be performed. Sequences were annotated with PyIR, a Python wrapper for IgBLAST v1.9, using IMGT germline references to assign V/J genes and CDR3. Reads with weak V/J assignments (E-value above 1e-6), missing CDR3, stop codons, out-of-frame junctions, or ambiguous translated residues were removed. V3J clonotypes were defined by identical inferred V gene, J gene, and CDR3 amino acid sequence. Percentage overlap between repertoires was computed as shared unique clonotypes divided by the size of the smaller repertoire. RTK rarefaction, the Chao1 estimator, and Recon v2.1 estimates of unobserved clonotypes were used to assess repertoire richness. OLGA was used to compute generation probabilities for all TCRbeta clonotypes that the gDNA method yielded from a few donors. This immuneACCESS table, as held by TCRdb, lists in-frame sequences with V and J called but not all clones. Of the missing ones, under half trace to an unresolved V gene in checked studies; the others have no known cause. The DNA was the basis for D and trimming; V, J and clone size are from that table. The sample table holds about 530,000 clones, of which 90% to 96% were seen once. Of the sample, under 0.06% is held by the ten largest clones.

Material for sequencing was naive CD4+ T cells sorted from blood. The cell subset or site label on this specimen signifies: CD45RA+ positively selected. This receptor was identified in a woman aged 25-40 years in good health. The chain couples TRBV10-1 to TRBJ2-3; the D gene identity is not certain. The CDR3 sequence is CASSVGTDTQYF. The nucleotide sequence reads TGCGCCAGCAGTGTCGGCACAGATACGCAGTATTTT.